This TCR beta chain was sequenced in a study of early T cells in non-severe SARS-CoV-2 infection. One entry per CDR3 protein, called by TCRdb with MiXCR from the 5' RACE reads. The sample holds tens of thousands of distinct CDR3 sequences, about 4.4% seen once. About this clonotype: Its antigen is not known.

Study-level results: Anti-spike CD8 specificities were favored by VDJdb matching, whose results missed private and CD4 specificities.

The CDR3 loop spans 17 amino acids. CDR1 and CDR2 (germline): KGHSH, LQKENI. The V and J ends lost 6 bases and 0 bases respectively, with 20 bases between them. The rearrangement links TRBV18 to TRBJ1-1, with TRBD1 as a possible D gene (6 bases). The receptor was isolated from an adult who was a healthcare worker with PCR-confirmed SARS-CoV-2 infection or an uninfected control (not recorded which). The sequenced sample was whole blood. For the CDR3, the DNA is TGTGCCAGCTCGCCAATCGTGAGGGGGTGGATGAACACTGAAGCTTTCTTT. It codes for CASSPIVRGWMNTEAFF.